Listed below are T cell receptor beta chains from one sample, sequenced in a study of cytomegalovirus exposure and HLA in healthy donors. Assay used: immunoSEQ multiplex PCR; TCRdb lists only in-frame clones, some missing. The data contain 150,000 to 200,000 clones, around nine tenths of them singletons. Sequencing used PBMCs. The receptors originated from a woman aged 18-29 years in good health and CMV-seronegative. Both conserved end residues are part of each CDR3. The D gene is left open where the match is weak. Part of the rows lack a size; the others show once, few, many or a class for expanded clones.

J gene | clone size | V gene | D gene | CDR3 length | CDR3 protein | CDR3 DNA
TRBJ1-4 | - | TRBV5-8 | TRBD1 | 15 | CASSTGTGANEKLFF | TGTGCCAGCAGCACCGGGACAGGGGCTAATGAAAAACTGTTTTTT
TRBJ1-1 | - | TRBV6-6 | TRBD1 | 14 | CASSWDREGTEAFF | TGTGCCAGCAGTTGGGACAGGGAAGGCACTGAAGCTTTCTTT
TRBJ2-3 | - | TRBV10-3 | TRBD2 | 15 | CAISVAGGPKDTQYF | TGTGCCATCAGTGTAGCGGGGGGGCCAAAAGATACGCAGTATTTT
TRBJ2-6 | - | TRBV19 | TRBD2 | 22 | CASSSPPGLAGVWGSGANVLTF | TGTGCCAGTAGTTCCCCGCCGGGACTAGCGGGAGTCTGGGGTAGTGGGGCCAACGTCCTGACTTTC
TRBJ2-3 | - | TRBV23-1 | - | 17 | CASSQPGPARTTDTQYF | TGCGCCAGCAGTCAACCTGGGCCTGCACGAACTACAGATACGCAGTATTTT
TRBJ2-1 | - | TRBV30 | TRBD2 | 19 | CAWSRDRGTSGRSYNEQFF | TGTGCCTGGAGCCGGGACAGGGGGACTAGCGGGAGGTCCTACAATGAGCAGTTCTTC
TRBJ2-7 | - | TRBV6-5 | TRBD1 | 14 | CASSLQGAFDEQYF | TGTGCCAGCAGTTTACAGGGGGCGTTCGACGAGCAGTACTTC
TRBJ2-7 | - | TRBV19 | TRBD1 | 13 | CASSRDRAYEQYF | TGTGCCAGTAGTAGGGACAGGGCCTACGAGCAGTACTTC
TRBJ1-3 | - | TRBV7-2 | - | 15 | CASSSLGRGGNTIYF | TGTGCCAGCAGCTCCCTTGGGAGGGGAGGTAACACCATATATTTT
TRBJ2-2 | - | TRBV5-8 | TRBD1 | 18 | CASSLDRGIVGDTGELFF | TGTGCCAGCAGCTTGGACAGGGGGATAGTGGGGGACACCGGGGAGCTGTTTTTT
TRBJ1-6 | - | TRBV30 | - | 11 | CAWSRNSPLHF | TGTGCCTGGAGTCGTAATTCACCCCTCCACTTT
TRBJ2-7 | few | TRBV7-2 | TRBD2 | 15 | CASSGWTSGTYEQYF | TGTGCCAGCAGCGGATGGACTAGCGGGACCTACGAGCAGTACTTC
TRBJ2-2 | - | TRBV18 | - | 16 | CASPPPAGMNTGELFF | TGTGCCAGCCCCCCACCGGCAGGCATGAACACCGGGGAGCTGTTTTTT
TRBJ2-2 | - | TRBV19 | TRBD2 | 14 | CASSGTRFLGELFF | TGTGCCAGTTCCGGGACTAGGTTTCTCGGGGAGCTGTTTTTT
TRBJ2-7 | - | TRBV27 | TRBD2 | 14 | CASRLTGGPYEQYF | TGTGCCAGCAGATTGACGGGAGGACCCTACGAGCAGTACTTC
TRBJ2-1 | - | TRBV6-5 | - | 14 | CASSYPGGGREQFF | TGTGCCAGCAGTTACCCTGGGGGAGGTAGGGAGCAGTTCTTC
TRBJ2-1 | - | TRBV20-1 | TRBD1 | 11 | CSARDRAEQFF | TGCAGTGCGAGGGACAGAGCAGAGCAGTTCTTC